This T cell receptor beta chain emerged from a study of cytomegalovirus exposure and HLA in healthy donors. Sequenced by immunoSEQ multiplex PCR; TCRdb stores in-frame clones only, minus some. The data show tens of thousands of clones, more than 85% seen once. The CDR3 has 15 amino acids. V trimming: 5 bases; J trimming: 2 bases; junction bases outside the gene matches: 9. The V gene's germline CDR1 is SGHVS and CDR2 FQNEAQ. The chain links TRBV7-8 to TRBJ2-7; 7 positions match TRBD1. Specimen: PBMCs. The receptor's source is a woman aged 18-35 years in good health and CMV-seronegative. The CDR3 here is CASSALTGVTYEQYF. CDR3 DNA sequence: TGTGCCAGCAGCGCGCTAACAGGGGTAACCTACGAGCAGTACTTC. Variable domain in full (rest from reference TRBV7-8 and TRBJ2-7): GAGVSQSPRYKVAKRGQDVALRCDPISGHVSLFWYQQALGQGPEFLTYFQNEAQLDKSGLPSDRFFAERPEGSVSTLKIQRTQQEDSAVYLCASSALTGVTYEQYFGPGTRLTVT.